Reported below is one TCR beta chain. Original handling: Reference gene primers were amplified, and this amplification served to estimate nucleated cell counts. Using immunoSEQ multiplex PCR, the repertoire was profiled, and TCRdb retains in-frame clones only, with some absent. D and trimming were read from the DNA, whereas the V and J calls and clone size are those reported in that table. The sample has about 190,000 clones, approximately 91% seen once. From germline, CDR1 is LNHDA and CDR2 SQIVND (reference sequence). The CDR3 spans 14 residues. V lost 5 bases and J lost 2, with 13 bases in between. This sample was taken from a study of blood T cell repertoires in COVID-19.

The rearrangement uses TRBV19 and TRBJ2-7; D is perhaps TRBD1 (5 bases). Sequencing input: peripheral blood. The TCR sequence derives from a man aged 40-50 years with acute or convalescent COVID-19. The CDR3 here is CASSPRTSAYEQYF. In DNA form, the CDR3 reads TGTGCCAGTAGTCCCCGGACATCAGCCTACGAGCAGTACTTC.